These 15 T cell receptor beta chains originate from one sample sequenced in a study of spatial heterogeneity in lung cancer (dated by TCRdb to about 2019). This specimen's time point label, per the study, means: blood at routine non-recurrence follow-up after resection. Library prep was done by 5' RACE. Sequencing instrument: NextSeq 500. TCRdb handled the public reads itself, with Q25 trimming in fastp and clone calling in MiXCR, and kept productive beta chains. Entries are consolidated by CDR3 protein sequence, retaining the most common genes and DNA. The sample table contains 100,000 to 120,000 distinct CDR3 sequences; only one count was recorded for 10% to 14% of them. The ten most abundant clones make up 24% of the sample. The sequences come from PBMCs, collected at follow-up. These receptors all come from a female donor with early-stage non-small cell lung cancer.

This clonotype was observed a few times. This chain joins TRBV20-1 and TRBJ2-1; 8 bases agree with TRBD2. CDR3 size: 14 residues. Germline CDR1 reads DFQATT; CDR2 reads SNEGSKA (reference sequence). Trimming at V came to 6 bases and at J to 3 bases, leaving 7 bases not matched to a gene. The CDR3 DNA follows: TGCAGTGCGAAAAAGCGGGAGTACTACAATGAGCAGTTCTTC. Amino acids: CSAKKREYYNEQFF.

The CDR3 DNA sequence: TGTGCCAGCAGCTCCCGGGAGGCGGGGAATGAGCAGTTCTTC. Amino acid sequence: CASSSREAGNEQFF. J is TRBJ2-1 and V is TRBV11-3, with 7 positions matching TRBD2. Germline V lookup: CDR1 SGHNT, CDR2 YENEEA. The CDR3 has 14 residues. The V segment lost 4 bases and the J segment 7 bases; nucleotides outside the gene matches: 7.

The rearrangement joins TRBV7-2 to TRBJ2-6; the D is unclear. This CDR3 comprises 15 residues. V lost 5 bases, J lost 2 bases, and 10 bases lay in between. The germline CDR1 and CDR2 sequences are SGHTA and FQGNSA. Here the CDR3 reads CASSRVRAGANVLTF. CDR3 DNA: TGTGCCAGCAGCCGAGTCAGAGCTGGGGCCAACGTCCTGACTTTC. Complete variable domain (other parts from reference TRBV7-2 and TRBJ2-6): GAGVSQSPSNKVTEKGKDVELRCDPISGHTALYWYRQSLGQGLEFLIYFQGNSAPDKSGLPSDRFSAERTGGSVSTLTIQRTQQEDSAVYLCASSRVRAGANVLTFGAGSRLTVL.

The chain combines TRBV6-5 with TRBJ2-7, with 10 positions matching TRBD1. CDR1 and CDR2 (germline): MNHEY, SVGAGI. The junction had 13 bases not matched to a gene; V was cut back by 4 bases and J by 7 bases. The CDR3 length is 16 residues. The CDR3 protein is CASSSSGTGELGEQYV. The DNA of the CDR3 is TGTGCCAGCAGTTCTTCCGGGACAGGGGAACTGGGGGAGCAGTACGTC.

This clonotype was seen a handful of times. The chain is built from TRBV7-2 and TRBJ2-1, with 7 positions matching TRBD2. The trim removed 3 bases at V and 6 bases at J, leaving 11 bases unmatched. The length of the CDR3 is 16 residues. Germline CDR1 is SGHTA and CDR2 is FQGNSA. CDR3 sequence reads: CASSFSGLGMGNEQFF. The CDR3 bases are TGTGCCAGCAGCTTTTCCGGACTAGGGATGGGCAATGAGCAGTTCTTC.

This rearrangement joins TRBV2 to TRBJ2-1; no clear D. The CDR3 contains 11 residues. From germline, CDR1 is SNHLY and CDR2 FYNNEI. With 6 bases removed from V and 9 bases from J, the gap between germline ends came to 9 bases. The CDR3 nucleotides are TGTGCCAGCAGCTATTCATCTGAGCAGTTCTTC. It codes for CASSYSSEQFF.

This clonotype was recorded at least ten times. This chain links TRBV12-3 or TRBV12-4 with TRBJ1-1; 7 nucleotides line up with TRBD1. V shed 5 bases, J shed 11 bases, and the junction held 11 bases outside the gene matches. CDR3 size: 13 residues. The CDR3 is CASSPPGQRFAFF. The CDR3 DNA reads as TGTGCCAGCAGTCCTCCGGGACAGCGATTTGCTTTCTTT.

J is TRBJ2-7 and V is TRBV7-9, with 12 bases matching TRBD2. CDR1 and CDR2 from the germline V gene are SEHNR and FQNEAQ (reference sequence). There are 15 residues in the CDR3. After removal of 5 bases from V and 7 bases from J, the junction contained 9 bases not matched to a gene. The CDR3: CASSQWTSGVSEQYF. CDR3 DNA: TGTGCCAGCAGCCAATGGACTAGCGGGGTCTCGGAGCAGTACTTC.

The CDR3 reads CATSRDGGLAGSYNEQFF. CDR3 nucleotide sequence: TGTGCCACCAGCAGAGATGGGGGACTAGCGGGCTCCTACAATGAGCAGTTCTTC. The V gene is TRBV15, the J gene TRBJ2-1; 12 bases match TRBD2. Unmatched junction bases numbered 3, after V lost 0 bases and J lost 0 bases. The V gene's germline CDR1 is LNHNV and CDR2 YYDKDF (reference sequence). This CDR3 region has 18 residues. The full variable domain, rest sourced from reference TRBV15 and TRBJ2-1, is DAMVIQNPRYQVTQFGKPVTLSCSQTLNHNVMYWYQQKSSQAPKLLFHYYDKDFNNEADTPDNFQSRRPNTSFCFLDIRSPGLGDTAMYLCATSRDGGLAGSYNEQFFGPGTRLTVL.

The chain uses TRBV6-2 or TRBV6-3 and TRBJ2-2, with TRBD2 identical over 9 bases. The CDR3 runs to 18 residues. Germline-derived CDR1 and CDR2 are MNHEY and SVGEGT. Unmatched junction bases numbered 14, after V lost 5 bases and J lost 4 bases. The DNA for the CDR3 is TGTGCCAGCAGTACCGGGCGCGCGGGAGGGCCGGCCACCGGGGAGCTGTTTTTT. This translates into CASSTGRAGGPATGELFF.

J is TRBJ2-7 and V is TRBV5-1; no firm D call. This CDR3 has 15 residues. Germline CDR1 reads SGHRS; CDR2 reads YFSETQ. The ends were cut back, 0 bases at V and 0 bases at J, with 10 bases in the middle. CDR3 sequence: CASSLDADPSYEQYV. The CDR3 bases are TGCGCCAGCAGCTTGGACGCCGACCCCTCCTACGAGCAGTACGTC.

This chain joins TRBV20-1 and TRBJ2-6, with D perhaps matching TRBD1 (5 bases). This CDR3 region has 17 residues. Germline loops: CDR1 DFQATT, CDR2 SNEGSKA (reference sequence). Trimming removed 0 bases at V and 0 bases at J, with 12 bases between. This CDR3 is CSARDDGRGSGANVLTF. The CDR3 coding sequence is TGCAGTGCTAGAGACGATGGTAGGGGCTCTGGGGCCAACGTCCTGACTTTC.

This clonotype showed up just a few times. The chain uses TRBV19 and TRBJ1-1; D ambiguous. V lost 7 bases, J lost 1 base, and 13 bases lay in between. This CDR3 comprises 14 residues. Per the germline V gene, CDR1 is LNHDA and CDR2 is SQIVND (reference sequence). Here the CDR3 reads CASKSGLWNTEAFF. The CDR3 region has the DNA TGTGCCAGTAAATCGGGCCTGTGGAACACTGAAGCTTTCTTT.

The sample holds many counts of this clonotype. The rearrangement joins TRBV3-1 to TRBJ2-5; TRBD2 agrees at 9 bases. Germline-derived CDR1 and CDR2 are LGHDT and YNNKEL (reference sequence). The CDR3 contains 16 residues. Trimming at V came to 1 base and at J to 1 base, leaving 4 bases not matched to a gene. CDR3 in DNA: TGTGCCAGCAGCCAAGTGACTAGCGGCCCCCAAGAGACCCAGTACTTC. Translating it yields CASSQVTSGPQETQYF.

This clonotype was detected many times. The V call is TRBV10-3, the J call TRBJ2-5; weak D call: TRBD1 (6 bases). Germline values: CDR1 ENHRY, CDR2 SYGVKD. Trimming cost V 10 bases and J 3 bases, with 12 bases left between them. The CDR3 is made up of 12 amino acids. CDR3 in DNA: TGTGCCACTAAAAGACAGGAAGAGACCCAGTACTTC. Translated: CATKRQEETQYF.